The rows below give T cell receptor beta chains drawn from one sample of a study of siplizumab effects on memory and regulatory T cells. The data were produced by immunoSEQ multiplex PCR, yet TCRdb's version contains in-frame clones alone and is incomplete. Found here are roughly 92,000 clones, 85% to 95% of them singletons; the top ten hold approximately 1.5%. The sample taken for sequencing was non-Treg CD4+ T cells sorted from blood. These receptors all come from a human donor in good health. CDR3s include the opening cysteine and the closing phenylalanine or tryptophan. The D gene is left open where the match is weak.

v_gene	d_gene	j_gene	CDR3aa
TRBV30	NA	TRBJ2-3	CAWSLENTDTQYF
TRBV15	NA	TRBJ1-2	CATSRERVQDGYTF
TRBV10-2	NA	TRBJ2-7	CASRLNRDEGEQYF
TRBV5-1	TRBD1	TRBJ1-1	CASSQQGADNTEAFF
TRBV7-6	NA	TRBJ1-1	CASSLAGMNTEAFF
TRBV5-1	NA	TRBJ2-1	CASRASYNEQFF
TRBV28	NA	TRBJ1-3	CASTASGNTIYF
TRBV30	NA	TRBJ2-2	CATGQSGELFF
TRBV6-5	NA	TRBJ2-7	CASSLRGEQYF
TRBV6-1	NA	TRBJ2-7	CASTGNRISYEQYF
TRBV28	NA	TRBJ1-5	CASVGSLGVNQPQHF
TRBV5-1	TRBD1	TRBJ2-1	CASSSGQGASRSGEQFF
TRBV28	NA	TRBJ2-7	CASSLLSRVYEQYF
TRBV6-6	TRBD2	TRBJ2-3	CASSSPGLAEADTQYF
TRBV19	TRBD1	TRBJ1-4	CASSFPGQSNEKLFF